The 4 T cell receptor beta chains listed next were all sequenced from one sample in a study of blood T cells in healthy people across ages. A second about 7 to 11 cycle PCR used barcoded and J-beta primers. TCRdb reprocessed the 5' RACE reads with MiXCR, giving one entry per CDR3 protein. In the table there are hundreds of thousands of distinct CDR3 sequences, 40% to 50% of which are singletons. What was sequenced was blood. The receptors shown here come from a man older than 75 in good health.

This chain connects TRBV10-3 to TRBJ2-1, with TRBD1 matching over 8 bases. Germline CDR1 and CDR2: ENHRY and SYGVKD. J gave up 4 bases and V 4 bases, and 6 bases lay outside the gene matches. The CDR3 contains 15 residues. Here the CDR3 reads CAISGGQGAYNEQFF. DNA for the CDR3: TGTGCCATCAGTGGGGGGCAGGGGGCATACAATGAGCAGTTCTTC.

The gene calls are TRBV20-1 and TRBJ1-5; a possible D gene is TRBD1 (6 bases). The germline gives CDR1 DFQATT, CDR2 SNEGSKA (reference sequence). There are 14 residues in the CDR3. Trimming took off 4 bases at V and 1 base at J, with 11 bases between the two ends. CDR3 nucleotide sequence: TGCAGTGCTACAGCCGGGACAAGCAATCAGCCCCAGCATTTT. It yields the protein CSATAGTSNQPQHF.

There are a few counts of this clonotype. This chain joins TRBV20-1 and TRBJ1-4; 9 positions match TRBD1. The trim removed 5 bases at V and 8 bases at J, leaving 6 bases unmatched. The CDR3 spans 13 residues. Germline V gives CDR1 DFQATT, CDR2 SNEGSKA (reference sequence). CDR3 protein: CSAGGQGGEKLFF. The DNA for the CDR3 is TGCAGTGCTGGGGGACAGGGAGGGGAAAAACTGTTTTTT.

The count of this clonotype is one. CDR3: CASSFNGSPFEQYF. The CDR3 DNA sequence: TGTGCCAGCAGTTTTAACGGGAGCCCCTTCGAGCAGTACTTC. This chain links TRBV12-3 or TRBV12-4 with TRBJ2-7, with TRBD2 as a possible D gene (6 bases). V lost 3 bases and J lost 6, with 15 bases in between. The CDR3 is made up of 14 amino acids.